These 20 T cell receptor beta chains originate from one sample sequenced in a study of identical twins. MiXCR, applied by TCRdb to the 5' RACE reads, yields one record per CDR3 protein. There are roughly 230,000 distinct CDR3 sequences in the sample; approximately 8.3% occur only once, and approximately 3% lies in the top ten. This sample was also put to use in a study of yellow fever vaccine responses in identical twins.

Sequenced sample: CD8+ T cells sorted from blood. These receptors originate from a woman in her late teens or twenties in good health.

CDR3 DNA sequence: TGCGCCAGCAGCCCTGGGGGCCTCACAGATACGCAGTATTTT. It translates to CASSPGGLTDTQYF. The V and J genes are TRBV5-1 and TRBJ2-3; possible D gene TRBD1, 6 bases. V lost 4 bases and J 2 bases, leaving 11 bases between the germline ends. CDR1 is SGHRS, CDR2 YFSETQ, per germline. This CDR3 has 14 amino acids.

The sample holds many counts of this clonotype. The chain couples TRBV7-2 to TRBJ1-5; no clear D gene. The CDR3 runs to 13 residues. Between the trimmed V and J ends, which lost 5 bases and 4 bases, there was a span of 9 bases. Germline V gene data show CDR1 as SGHTA and CDR2 as FQGNSA. The CDR3 region is CASSPGFNQPQHF. The CDR3 bases are TGTGCCAGCAGCCCGGGGTTTAATCAGCCCCAGCATTTT.

This clonotype has only a few counts. At one of its ends the junction is not consistent with the germline gene, which may arise from a read error. V usage is TRBV3-1 and J usage is TRBJ2-1; 14 bases match TRBD2. This CDR3 contains 17 residues. Germline values: CDR1 LGHDT, CDR2 YNNKEL (reference sequence). The CDR3 nucleotides are TGTACCAGCAGCTACAAAATGGGACTAGCGGGAGATAATGAGCAGTTCTTC. It yields the protein CTSSYKMGLAGDNEQFF.

This clonotype has more than one count but fewer than ten. The chain couples TRBV14 to TRBJ2-7; D remains unclear. Per germline, CDR1 SGHDN and CDR2 FVKESK. This CDR3 is 15 amino acids long. Trimming left V 1 base short and J 6 bases short, with 16 bases between. The DNA for the CDR3 is TGTGCCAGCAGCCAAGTCTACCCGGGCATACGCGAGCAGTACTTC. Residues: CASSQVYPGIREQYF.

The V call is TRBV28, the J call TRBJ2-3, with 7 bases aligning to TRBD1. Germline V lookup: CDR1 MDHEN, CDR2 SYDVKM. V trimming: 6 bases; J trimming: 5 bases; junction bases outside the gene matches: 11. The CDR3 covers 15 residues. CDR3 coding DNA: TGTGCCAGCAGGGCAGACAGGGTCTTCAAAGATACGCAGTATTTT. Its protein product is CASRADRVFKDTQYF.

This chain joins TRBV20-1 and TRBJ2-3; 13 bases match TRBD2. The CDR3 spans 17 residues. Trimming at V came to 1 base and at J to 2 bases, leaving 6 bases not matched to a gene. CDR1 is DFQATT, CDR2 SNEGSKA, per germline (reference sequence). CDR3 sequence: CSARVEGLAGLTDTQYF. CDR3 sequence (DNA): TGCAGTGCTAGAGTTGAGGGACTAGCGGGACTCACAGATACGCAGTATTTT.

This clonotype was counted at least ten times. The chain couples TRBV27 to TRBJ2-5; no reliable D call. V dropped 5 bases and J dropped 5 bases, with 12 bases sitting between them. Germline V gene sequence: CDR1 MNHEY, CDR2 SMNVEV (reference sequence). The CDR3 totals 13 residues. In nucleotides, the CDR3 is TGTGCCAGCAGTGGTTACGAGAGGGAGACCCAGTACTTC. Protein sequence: CASSGYERETQYF.

The table lists this clonotype with a few counts. V and J are TRBV6-2 or TRBV6-3 and TRBJ2-1; D remains unclear. The germline V and J ends were trimmed by 2 bases and 8 bases, with 16 bases remaining between them. This CDR3 comprises 15 residues. Germline-derived CDR1 and CDR2 are MNHEY and SVGEGT. The CDR3 DNA reads TGTGCCAGCAGTTACGGGGTGGAGACGTGGGATGAGCAGTTCTTC. Encoded protein: CASSYGVETWDEQFF.

This clonotype was seen at least ten times. The chain links TRBV4-3 to TRBJ2-1; 9 bases line up with TRBD2. Trimming took 4 bases from V and 2 from J; bases not matched to a gene: 6. The germline CDR1 and CDR2 sequences are LGHNA and YSLEER. The CDR3 consists of 16 residues. CDR3 sequence (DNA): TGCGCCAGCAGCCCGAGGACTAGCGACACCTACAATGAGCAGTTCTTC. It codes for CASSPRTSDTYNEQFF.

At least ten counts were recorded for this clonotype. As DNA, the CDR3 is TGTGCCAGCAGTTTAGTTGGTAGCGGGAGAAAAGAGACCCAGTACTTC. It translates to CASSLVGSGRKETQYF. This sequence joins TRBV28 and TRBJ2-5, with 9 bases aligning to TRBD2. Germline CDR1 is MDHEN and CDR2 is SYDVKM. V lost 2 bases and J lost 3; bases outside the gene matches: 7. The CDR3 loop spans 16 amino acids. The full variable domain, in which reference TRBV28 and TRBJ2-5 provide the parts outside the CDR3, is DVKVTQSSRYLVKRTGEKVFLECVQDMDHENMFWYRQDPGLGLRLIYFSYDVKMKEKGDIPEGYSVSREKKERFSLILESASTNQTSMYLCASSLVGSGRKETQYFGPGTRLLVL.

V gene TRBV7-9 combines with J gene TRBJ2-1; 9 positions agree with TRBD1. This CDR3 has 15 residues. The V segment lost 7 bases and the J segment 6 bases; nucleotides outside the gene matches: 10. Germline CDR1 reads SEHNR; CDR2 reads FQNEAQ (reference sequence). CDR3 coding DNA: TGTGCCAGCACCACCCCGGGACAGGGTGTCAATGAGCAGTTCTTC. This gives the protein CASTTPGQGVNEQFF.

This clonotype was picked up many times. V usage is TRBV5-1 and J usage is TRBJ2-1; 12 bases are a match to TRBD2. Trimming cost V 4 bases and J 2 bases; bases outside gene matches: 7. Germline CDR1 reads SGHRS; CDR2 reads YFSETQ. This CDR3 region has 17 residues. CDR3 region: CASSPLLAGGPYNEQFF. In DNA form, the CDR3 reads TGCGCCAGCAGCCCACTTCTAGCGGGAGGGCCCTACAATGAGCAGTTCTTC.

V usage is TRBV3-1 and J usage is TRBJ2-5, with a possible D match to TRBD1 (6 bases). Trimming removed 1 base at V and 1 base at J, with 13 bases between. The CDR3 consists of 16 residues. Germline lookup yields CDR1 LGHDT and CDR2 YNNKEL (reference sequence). The DNA for the CDR3 is TGTGCCAGCAGCCAAGTGTCTATGGGGGCCCAAGAGACCCAGTACTTC. As protein: CASSQVSMGAQETQYF.

This clonotype was recorded a few times. The V and J genes are TRBV11-2 and TRBJ1-1; 7 positions match TRBD1. Germline-derived CDR1 and CDR2 are SGHAT and FQNNGV. This CDR3 contains 16 residues. Losses at the gene ends were 5 bases for V and 0 bases for J; bases not matched to a gene: 9. CDR3: CASSRGTETLNTEAFF. CDR3 coding DNA: TGTGCCAGCAGCAGAGGGACAGAAACTTTGAACACTGAAGCTTTCTTT.

The genes are TRBV4-3 and TRBJ2-7; D gene ambiguous. The CDR3 spans 17 residues. CDR1 and CDR2 from the germline V gene are LGHNA and YSLEER. The V end lost 0 bases, the J end lost 0 bases, and 15 bases lay between the germline ends. CDR3 loop: CASSQESLLHGSYEQYF. Here the CDR3 DNA reads TGCGCCAGCAGCCAAGAATCCCTCCTCCATGGCTCCTACGAGCAGTACTTC.

J is TRBJ2-6 and V is TRBV9, with D perhaps TRBD1 (5 bases). CDR3 length equals 16 residues. Germline assignment: CDR1 SGDLS and CDR2 YYNGEE. Trimming pared 0 bases from V and 0 bases from J, leaving 7 bases between. CDR3 sequence (DNA): TGTGCCAGCAGCGTAGTAGGGGACTCTGGGGCCAACGTCCTGACTTTC. This gives the protein CASSVVGDSGANVLTF.

The rearrangement joins TRBV5-6 to TRBJ2-1; D perhaps matches TRBD1 (5 bases). Deletions cut 5 bases from V and 10 bases from J, with 13 bases between. Germline values: CDR1 SGHDT, CDR2 YYEEEE. The CDR3 sequence is 12 residues long. CDR3: CASRLTVQEQFF. CDR3 coding DNA: TGTGCCAGCAGATTGACAGTTCAGGAGCAGTTCTTC.

This clonotype was found a few times. This rearrangement joins TRBV6-2 or TRBV6-3 to TRBJ2-5; tentative D call: TRBD1 (6 bases). CDR1 and CDR2 (germline): MNHEY, SVGEGT. The V end lost 6 bases, the J end lost 3 bases, and 14 bases lay between the germline ends. This CDR3 is built from 14 residues. CDR3 DNA: TGTGCCAGCAGAATAGGGGGTGGGGAAGAGACCCAGTACTTC. Its protein product is CASRIGGGEETQYF.

The rearrangement uses TRBV6-5 and TRBJ2-5, with 8 bases matching TRBD1. This CDR3 has 15 residues. Germline V gene sequence: CDR1 MNHEY, CDR2 SVGAGI. J lost 7 bases, V lost 2 bases, and 9 bases had no gene match. CDR3 amino acids: CASSYEMTGDGTQYF. The CDR3 nucleotides are TGTGCCAGCAGTTACGAAATGACAGGGGACGGGACCCAGTACTTC.

This clonotype was detected ten times or more. V is TRBV5-1 and J is TRBJ2-7; D perhaps matches TRBD2 (6 bases). From germline, CDR1 is SGHRS and CDR2 YFSETQ. The V and J ends lost 1 base and 4 bases respectively, with 15 bases between them. CDR3 length: 15 residues. The CDR3 nucleotides are TGCGCCAGCAGCTTGCTCGCGGGGTCCTTATACGAGCAGTACTTC. Its translation is CASSLLAGSLYEQYF.